This T cell receptor beta chain was obtained from a study of regulatory T cells in long-lasting Graves disease. The CDR3 extends over 13 amino acids. Per the germline V gene, CDR1 is DFQATT and CDR2 is SNEGSKA (reference sequence). Trimming left V 0 bases short and J 7 bases short, with 10 bases between. Construction of the TCR beta libraries employed iRepertoire HTBI primers in conjunction with Arm-PCR of CDR3 regions. One entry per CDR3 protein, called by TCRdb with MiXCR from the multiplex PCR reads. The sample lists more than 300,000 distinct CDR3 sequences; around 20% were seen once. Time point meaning: persistent/refractory GD, antithyroid drugs over 5 years with positive TRAb. From RNA extracted from PBMCs, the TCR library was made. The authors diagnosed Graves' disease using American Thyroid Association guidelines. The study's findings and limits: Under persistent disease, TRBV28, TRBJ1-2 and TRBJ2-5 were used preferentially.

A note on this clonotype: Its matching antigen is unknown.

The chain carries TRBV20-1 and TRBJ1-5, with D perhaps matching TRBD1 (6 bases). Sequenced material: peripheral blood mononuclear cells (PBMCs), taken when the disease was refractory, from a patient treated with antithyroid drugs. This TCR was recovered from a female donor with Graves disease. The CDR3 sequence is CSAREGAKQPQHF. CDR3 nucleotide sequence: TGCAGTGCTAGAGAGGGGGCGAAGCAGCCCCAGCATTTT.